Shown below are 8 T cell receptor beta chains from a single sample sequenced in a study of cytomegalovirus exposure and HLA in healthy donors. PCR involved 60 Vbeta and 13 Jbeta primers. Assay: immunoSEQ multiplex PCR; the TCRdb copy retains only in-frame clones and omits some. The sample lists 130,000 or so clones, 8.5% to 9% seen once, with 5.5% to 7.5% in the top ten. The sample comprised PBMCs. Every receptor here comes from a woman in her thirties or forties in good health and CMV-seropositive.

The chain joins TRBV19 to TRBJ1-2, with unresolved D. CDR1 is LNHDA and CDR2 is SQIVND in the germline V gene (reference sequence). V was trimmed by 7 bases and J by 4 bases, leaving 10 bases between them. The CDR3 length is 12 residues. CDR3 DNA: TGTGCCAGTACCGTGCGGGGCTATGGCTACACCTTC. Translating gives CASTVRGYGYTF.

The chain links TRBV5-1 to TRBJ1-5; D is perhaps TRBD1 (6 bases). V was shortened by 3 bases and J by 2 bases, with 36 bases between the two germline ends. The CDR3 sequence is 23 residues long. Germline lookup yields CDR1 SGHRS and CDR2 YFSETQ. This CDR3 reads CASSSRPIQGPRAPTGGNQPQHF. The CDR3 DNA is TGCGCCAGCAGCTCCCGTCCTATTCAGGGGCCCCGGGCCCCCACCGGCGGCAATCAGCCCCAGCATTTT.

This clone was counted only a few times. V and J are TRBV19 and TRBJ1-4; a possible D gene is TRBD1 (5 bases). The CDR3 is 13 residues long. Germline CDR1 and CDR2: LNHDA and SQIVND (reference sequence). Trimming pared 5 bases from V and 6 bases from J, leaving 10 bases between. CDR3 nucleotides: TGTGCCAGTAGTTTGGGGCCGTATGAAAAACTGTTTTTT. Its translation: CASSLGPYEKLFF.

In its sample, this clone was seen a few times. The V and J genes are TRBV9 and TRBJ2-5, with TRBD2 identical over 7 bases. CDR3 size: 14 residues. Unmatched junction bases numbered 7, after V lost 3 bases and J lost 5 bases. Germline CDR1 SGDLS, CDR2 YYNGEE. CDR3 coding DNA: TGTGCCAGCAGCGCTCATTTGGGGGGGGAGACCCAGTACTTC. It codes for CASSAHLGGETQYF.

This clone was counted a few times. The chain links TRBV4-2 to TRBJ2-2, with D uncertain. The V gene lost 0 bases and the J gene lost 0 bases, with 5 bases spanning the gap. Per the germline V gene, CDR1 is LGHNA and CDR2 is YNFKEQ. CDR3 size: 15 residues. CDR3 amino acids: CASSQDRPNTGELFF. DNA for the CDR3: TGTGCCAGCAGCCAAGACAGGCCGAACACCGGGGAGCTGTTTTTT.

The chain links TRBV10-3 to TRBJ2-2; the D gene is possibly TRBD2 (5 bases). Per germline, CDR1 ENHRY and CDR2 SYGVKD. There are 16 residues in the CDR3. Trimming stripped 2 bases from V and 3 bases from J, with 13 bases between. CDR3 sequence: CAISERRVTHTGELFF. The CDR3 nucleotides are TGTGCCATCAGTGAGAGGCGGGTTACTCACACCGGGGAGCTGTTTTTT.

This clone was observed a handful of times. The V call is TRBV5-4, the J call TRBJ2-3; D possibly corresponds to TRBD2 (5 bases). CDR1 and CDR2 from the germline V gene are SGHNT and YYREEE (reference sequence). V shed 10 bases and J shed 2 bases, with 14 bases lying between them. The CDR3 has 13 residues. CDR3: CASLPADTDTQYF. The CDR3 region has the DNA TGTGCCTCCCTCCCAGCGGACACAGATACGCAGTATTTT.

The rearrangement links TRBV5-3 to TRBJ1-1; 8 nucleotides agree with TRBD1. TRBV5-3 is annotated as an ORF whose role is uncertain. With 2 bases clipped from V and 3 bases from J, the junction kept 9 bases outside the gene matches. CDR3 size: 16 residues. CDR3 region: CARSFHLQGEDTEAFF. CDR3 bases: TGTGCCAGAAGCTTTCACTTACAGGGGGAGGACACTGAAGCTTTCTTT.